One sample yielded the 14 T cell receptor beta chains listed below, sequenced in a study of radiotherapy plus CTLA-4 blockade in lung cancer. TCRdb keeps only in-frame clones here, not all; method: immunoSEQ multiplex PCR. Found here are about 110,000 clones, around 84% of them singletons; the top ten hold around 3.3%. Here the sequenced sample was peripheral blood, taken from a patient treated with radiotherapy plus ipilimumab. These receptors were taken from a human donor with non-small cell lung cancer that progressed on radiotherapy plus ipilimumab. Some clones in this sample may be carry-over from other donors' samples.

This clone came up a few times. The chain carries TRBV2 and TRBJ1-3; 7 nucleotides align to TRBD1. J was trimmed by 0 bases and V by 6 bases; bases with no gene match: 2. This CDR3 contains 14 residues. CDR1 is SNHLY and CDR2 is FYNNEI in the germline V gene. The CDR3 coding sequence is TGTGCCAGCAGCGACAGGGCCTCTGGAAACACCATATATTTT. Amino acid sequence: CASSDRASGNTIYF.

CDR3 sequence: CASRSKVCFNEKLFF. CDR3 sequence (DNA): TGTGCCAGCAGGAGTAAAGTTTGCTTTAATGAAAAACTGTTTTTT. The rearrangement uses TRBV21-1 and TRBJ1-4. TRBV21-1 is flagged as a pseudogene. The CDR3 consists of 15 residues.

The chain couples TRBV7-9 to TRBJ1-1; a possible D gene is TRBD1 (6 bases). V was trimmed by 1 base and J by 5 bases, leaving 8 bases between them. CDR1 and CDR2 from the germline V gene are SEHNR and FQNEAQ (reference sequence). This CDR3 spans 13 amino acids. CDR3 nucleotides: TGTGCCAGCAGCTTAGACGACAGGACTGAAGCTTTCTTT. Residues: CASSLDDRTEAFF.

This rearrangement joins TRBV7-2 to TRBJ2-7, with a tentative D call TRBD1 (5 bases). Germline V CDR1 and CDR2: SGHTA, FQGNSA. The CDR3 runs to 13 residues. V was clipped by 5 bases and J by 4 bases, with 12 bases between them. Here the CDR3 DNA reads TGTGCCAGCAGCCTTTCCGCAGGGTACGAGCAGTACTTC. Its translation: CASSLSAGYEQYF.

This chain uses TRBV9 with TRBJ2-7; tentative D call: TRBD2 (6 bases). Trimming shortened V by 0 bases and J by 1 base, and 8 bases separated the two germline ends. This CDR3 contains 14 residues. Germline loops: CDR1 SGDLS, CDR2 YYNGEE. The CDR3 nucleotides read TGTGCCAGCAGCGTAGACGGGAGTTCCTACGAGCAGTACTTC. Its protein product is CASSVDGSSYEQYF.

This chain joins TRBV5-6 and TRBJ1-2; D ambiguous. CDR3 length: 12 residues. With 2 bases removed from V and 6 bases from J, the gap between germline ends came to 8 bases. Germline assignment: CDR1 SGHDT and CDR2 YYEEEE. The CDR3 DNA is TGTGCCAGCAGCTTCGGATATGATGGCTACACCTTC. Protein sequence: CASSFGYDGYTF.

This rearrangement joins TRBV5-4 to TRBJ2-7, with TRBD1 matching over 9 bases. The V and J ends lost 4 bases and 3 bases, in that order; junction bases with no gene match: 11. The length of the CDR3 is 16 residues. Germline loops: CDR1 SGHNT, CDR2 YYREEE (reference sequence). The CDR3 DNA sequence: TGTGCCAGCAGCGTGGGTGGGACAGGGAGGCTCTACGAGCAGTACTTC. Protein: CASSVGGTGRLYEQYF. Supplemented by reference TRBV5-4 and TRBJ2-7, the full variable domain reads ETGVTQSPTHLIKTRGQQVTLRCSSQSGHNTVSWYQQALGQGPQFIFQYYREEENGRGNFPPRFSGLQFPNYSSELNVNALELDDSALYLCASSVGGTGRLYEQYFGPGTRLTVT.

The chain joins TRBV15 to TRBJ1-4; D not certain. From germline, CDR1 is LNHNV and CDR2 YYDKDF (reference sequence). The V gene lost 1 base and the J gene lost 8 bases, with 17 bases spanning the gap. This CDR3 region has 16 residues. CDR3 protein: CATSRGTGSFWEKLFF. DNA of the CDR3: TGTGCCACCAGCAGAGGGACCGGGTCTTTTTGGGAAAAACTGTTTTTT.

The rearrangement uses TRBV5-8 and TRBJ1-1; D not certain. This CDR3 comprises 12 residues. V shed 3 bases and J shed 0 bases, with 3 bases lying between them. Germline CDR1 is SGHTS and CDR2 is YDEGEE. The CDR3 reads CASSYMNTEAFF. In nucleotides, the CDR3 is TGTGCCAGCAGCTACATGAACACTGAAGCTTTCTTT.

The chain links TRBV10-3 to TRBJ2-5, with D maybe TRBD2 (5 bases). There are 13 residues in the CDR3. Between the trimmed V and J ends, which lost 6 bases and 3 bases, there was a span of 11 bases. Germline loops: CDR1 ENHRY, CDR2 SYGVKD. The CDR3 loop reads CAISGIGEETQYF. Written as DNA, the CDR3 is TGTGCCATCAGCGGTATCGGGGAAGAGACCCAGTACTTC.

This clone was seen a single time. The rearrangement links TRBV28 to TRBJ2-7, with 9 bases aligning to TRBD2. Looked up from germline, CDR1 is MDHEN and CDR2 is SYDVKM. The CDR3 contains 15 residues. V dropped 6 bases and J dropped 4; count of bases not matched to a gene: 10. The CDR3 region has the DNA TGTGCCAGCAGGACGCTAGCGGGGCGGGGTTACGAGCAGTACTTC. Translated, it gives CASRTLAGRGYEQYF.

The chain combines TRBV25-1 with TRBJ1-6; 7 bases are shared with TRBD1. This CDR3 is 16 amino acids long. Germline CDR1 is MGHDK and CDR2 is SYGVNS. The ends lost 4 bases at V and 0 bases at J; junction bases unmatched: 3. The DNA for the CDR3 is TGTGCCAGCAGTGTCCGGGACAGCTCCTATAATTCACCCCTCCACTTT. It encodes CASSVRDSSYNSPLHF.

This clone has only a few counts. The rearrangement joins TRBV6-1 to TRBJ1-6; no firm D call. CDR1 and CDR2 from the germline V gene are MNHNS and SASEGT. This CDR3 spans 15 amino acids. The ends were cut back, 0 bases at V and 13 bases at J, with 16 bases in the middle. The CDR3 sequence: CASSEALGWARPLHF. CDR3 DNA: TGTGCCAGCAGTGAAGCGCTGGGGTGGGCGCGGCCCCTCCACTTT.

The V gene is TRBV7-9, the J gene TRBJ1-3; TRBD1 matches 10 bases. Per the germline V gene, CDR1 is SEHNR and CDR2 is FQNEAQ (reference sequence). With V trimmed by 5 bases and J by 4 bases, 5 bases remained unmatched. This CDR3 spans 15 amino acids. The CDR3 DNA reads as TGTGCCAGCAGCACGGGACAGGGGACCGGAAACACCATATATTTT. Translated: CASSTGQGTGNTIYF.